This TCR beta chain was identified in a study of T cell responses to AZD1222 COVID-19 vaccine. TCRdb's copy holds only in-frame clones and misses some; the assay was immunoSEQ multiplex PCR. The sample shows 100,000 to 140,000 clones, about 90% of them seen only once. CDR3 length: 14 amino acids. Germline CDR1 and CDR2: MNHEY and SVGAGI. With V trimmed by 8 bases and J by 6 bases, 5 bases remained unmatched. J is TRBJ2-1 and V is TRBV6-5; TRBD1 matches 12 bases. The source of this sequence is an adult in good health. The sample here was peripheral blood, taken on day 0 of AZD1222 vaccination. The DNA of the CDR3 is TGTGCCAGCTGGGACAGGGGGCGGTTCAATGAGCAGTTCTTC. As protein: CASWDRGRFNEQFF.